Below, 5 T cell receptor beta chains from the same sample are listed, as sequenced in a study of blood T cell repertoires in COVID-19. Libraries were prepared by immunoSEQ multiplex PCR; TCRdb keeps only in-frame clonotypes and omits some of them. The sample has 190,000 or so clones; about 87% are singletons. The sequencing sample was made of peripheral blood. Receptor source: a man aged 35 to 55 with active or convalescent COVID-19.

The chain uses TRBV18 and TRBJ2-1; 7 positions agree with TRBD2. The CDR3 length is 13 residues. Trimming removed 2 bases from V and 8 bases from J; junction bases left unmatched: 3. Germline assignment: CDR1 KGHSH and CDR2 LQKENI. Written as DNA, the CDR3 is TGTGCCAGCTCACCAGGCGGGGGTTATGAGCAGTTCTTC. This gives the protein CASSPGGGYEQFF. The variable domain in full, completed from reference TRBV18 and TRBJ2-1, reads NAGVMQNPRHLVRRRGQEARLRCSPMKGHSHVYWYRQLPEEGLKFMVYLQKENIIDESGMPKERFSAEFPKEGPSILRIQQVVRGDSAAYFCASSPGGGYEQFFGPGTRLTVL.

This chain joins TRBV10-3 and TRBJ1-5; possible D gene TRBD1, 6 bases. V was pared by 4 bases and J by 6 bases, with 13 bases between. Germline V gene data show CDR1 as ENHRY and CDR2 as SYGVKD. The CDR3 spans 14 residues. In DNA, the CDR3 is TGTGCCATCAGTGTACCAGGGGTGGGTCAGCCCCAGCATTTT. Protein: CAISVPGVGQPQHF.

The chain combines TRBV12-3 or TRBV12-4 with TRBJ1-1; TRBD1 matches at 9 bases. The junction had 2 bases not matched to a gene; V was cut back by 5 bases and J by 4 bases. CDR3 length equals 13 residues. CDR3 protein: CASSTTGGTEAFF. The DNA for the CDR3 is TGTGCCAGCAGTACGACAGGGGGCACTGAAGCTTTCTTT.

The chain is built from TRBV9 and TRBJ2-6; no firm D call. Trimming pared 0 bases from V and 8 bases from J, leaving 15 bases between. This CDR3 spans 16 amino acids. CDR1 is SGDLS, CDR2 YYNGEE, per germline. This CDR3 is CASSVEQALFSNVLTF. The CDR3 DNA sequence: TGTGCCAGCAGCGTAGAGCAGGCCCTCTTCTCCAACGTCCTGACTTTC.

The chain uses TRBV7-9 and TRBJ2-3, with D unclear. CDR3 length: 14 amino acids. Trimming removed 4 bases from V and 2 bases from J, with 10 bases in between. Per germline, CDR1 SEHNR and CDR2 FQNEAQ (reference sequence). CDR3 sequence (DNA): TGTGCCAGCAGCTACTCCTTGAACACAGATACGCAGTATTTT. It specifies CASSYSLNTDTQYF.